This passage covers 19 T cell receptor beta chains from one sample sequenced in a study of T-cell memory formation after mild COVID-19. TCRdb used MiXCR to reprocess the 5' RACE reads, holding one entry per CDR3 protein. The sample lists 190,000 or so distinct CDR3 sequences, about 11% occurring once. The sequencing sample was made of PBMCs or a T cell subset sorted from them (not recorded which). The receptors derive from a man between 18 and 29 years old who had mild COVID-19 (a few samples of this study predate the infection). Cell type and time point are not known.

This clonotype came up a few times. V gene TRBV6-5 combines with J gene TRBJ2-7; 7 bases map to TRBD1. Per germline, CDR1 MNHEY and CDR2 SVGAGI. The CDR3 runs 15 residues. The V gene end was trimmed by 6 bases and the J gene end by 1 base; junction bases not matched to a gene: 9. CDR3 DNA: TGTGCCAGCAGCCCCCAGAGGGGGCAGTCCTACGAGCAGTACTTC. Encoded protein: CASSPQRGQSYEQYF.

The V call is TRBV20-1, the J call TRBJ1-1; D is unresolved. V was trimmed by 5 bases and J by 5 bases, leaving 9 bases between them. The CDR3 has 11 residues. CDR1 and CDR2 (germline): DFQATT, SNEGSKA (reference sequence). This CDR3 is CSAPIYTEAFF. The CDR3 nucleotides read TGCAGTGCTCCAATTTATACTGAAGCTTTCTTT.

This clonotype was counted many times. V gene TRBV4-3 combines with J gene TRBJ2-6, with no clear D. The CDR3 contains 18 residues. The V end was cut by 0 bases, the J end by 0 bases, with 12 bases between. Germline CDR1 is LGHNA and CDR2 is YSLEER. This chain's CDR3 is CASSQDWLLGSGANVLTF. The DNA for the CDR3 is TGCGCCAGCAGCCAAGATTGGTTGCTGGGCTCTGGGGCCAACGTCCTGACTTTC.

The V and J genes are TRBV20-1 and TRBJ2-5; 7 nucleotides align to TRBD1. The V gene end was trimmed by 7 bases and the J gene end by 2 bases; junction bases not matched to a gene: 7. From germline, CDR1 is DFQATT and CDR2 SNEGSKA (reference sequence). The CDR3 covers 13 residues. The CDR3 loop is CSGQTGLQETQYF. As DNA, the CDR3 is TGCAGTGGCCAGACAGGGCTTCAAGAGACCCAGTACTTC.

V and J are TRBV28 and TRBJ2-3; D gene uncertain. This CDR3 has 14 amino acids. Germline V gene sequence: CDR1 MDHEN, CDR2 SYDVKM. The ends were cut back, 6 bases at V and 9 bases at J, with 19 bases in the middle. The chain's CDR3 is CASRLRHDRNTQYF. As DNA, the CDR3 is TGTGCCAGCAGGTTAAGACATGATCGGAACACGCAGTATTTT.

This clonotype was detected ten times or more. The chain joins TRBV19 to TRBJ2-7; TRBD1 might be the D (6 bases). CDR1 and CDR2 (germline): LNHDA, SQIVND (reference sequence). V was trimmed by 6 bases and J by 2 bases, leaving 17 bases between them. This CDR3 is built from 15 residues. The CDR3, as DNA: TGTGCCAGTAGAACGGACAGCCAACTTACCTACGAGCAGTACTTC. Its protein product is CASRTDSQLTYEQYF.

The table lists this clonotype with a few counts. The chain recombines TRBV4-1 with TRBJ1-6; D gene ambiguous. The CDR3 runs to 16 residues. Germline V CDR1 and CDR2: MGHRA, YSYEKL. Trimming stripped 0 bases from V and 7 bases from J, with 13 bases between. CDR3 in amino acids: CASSQDRGGVNSPLHF. The CDR3 coding sequence is TGCGCCAGCAGCCAAGATCGGGGAGGCGTAAATTCACCCCTCCACTTT.

In its sample, this clonotype was seen a few times. The chain employs TRBV4-1 and TRBJ1-6, with D unresolved. CDR3 size: 14 residues. CDR1 is MGHRA, CDR2 YSYEKL, per germline. V was trimmed by 0 bases and J by 5 bases, leaving 5 bases between them. The CDR3 nucleotides are TGCGCCAGCAGCCAAGATAACCATAATTCACCCCTCCACTTT. Translating gives CASSQDNHNSPLHF.

This clonotype was found many times. V gene TRBV7-3 combines with J gene TRBJ1-5; the D gene is possibly TRBD1 (5 bases). The CDR3 consists of 15 residues. The V gene lost 2 bases and the J gene lost 3 bases, with 11 bases spanning the gap. The germline gives CDR1 SGHTA, CDR2 FQGTGA. This chain's CDR3 is CASSLLPGANQPQHF. The CDR3 bases are TGTGCCAGCAGCTTATTACCCGGGGCCAATCAGCCCCAGCATTTT.

This clonotype has only a few counts. The chain joins TRBV15 to TRBJ1-2, with 8 bases identical to TRBD1. The V gene's germline CDR1 is LNHNV and CDR2 YYDKDF (reference sequence). V was pared by 6 bases and J by 0 bases, with 12 bases of the junction left unmatched. The CDR3 spans 17 residues. The CDR3 nucleotides read TGTGCCACCAGTGAGGGCTTGGGACAGGCGGCTAACTATGGCTACACCTTC. Encoded protein: CATSEGLGQAANYGYTF.

The V and J genes are TRBV5-6 and TRBJ1-4; D gene unclear. This CDR3 comprises 15 residues. Germline assignment: CDR1 SGHDT and CDR2 YYEEEE. V gave up 3 bases and J gave up 5 bases, with 14 bases separating them. CDR3 nucleotide sequence: TGTGCCAGCAGCTCCCTGACCGAGCTAAATGAAAAACTGTTTTTT. Translating it yields CASSSLTELNEKLFF.

There are a few counts of this clonotype. The rearrangement joins TRBV18 to TRBJ1-2, with TRBD1 matching over 8 bases. V shed 3 bases and J 7 bases; nucleotides not matched to a gene: 13. The CDR3 contains 16 residues. The germline CDR1 and CDR2 sequences are KGHSH and LQKENI. CDR3 residues: CASSPLERTGLFGYTF. DNA for the CDR3: TGTGCCAGCTCACCCCTTGAGCGGACAGGGCTGTTTGGCTACACCTTC.

This clonotype was detected a few times. The CDR3 coding sequence is TGTGCCAGCAGCTTATCGCAAGGGATTGGCAATCAGCCCCAGCATTTT. Residues: CASSLSQGIGNQPQHF. This chain uses TRBV7-9 with TRBJ1-5; D not resolved. Germline V gives CDR1 SEHNR, CDR2 FQNEAQ (reference sequence). This CDR3 comprises 16 residues. V dropped 2 bases and J dropped 2 bases, with 13 bases sitting between them.

The chain has TRBV19 and TRBJ2-5; no definite D call. V was pared by 3 bases and J by 6 bases, with 14 bases between. Germline values: CDR1 LNHDA, CDR2 SQIVND (reference sequence). The CDR3 runs to 14 residues. The CDR3 DNA reads as TGTGCCAGTAGTATTCAGAGCCGGCAGCAGACCCAGTACTTC. Its protein product is CASSIQSRQQTQYF.

The rearrangement links TRBV24-1 to TRBJ2-6; D gene ambiguous. The CDR3 length is 13 residues. V lost 7 bases and J lost 0, with 3 bases in between. Germline V gives CDR1 KGHDR, CDR2 SFDVKD. CDR3 bases: TGTGCCACCAGGGACTCTGGGGCCAACGTCCTGACTTTC. Translating gives CATRDSGANVLTF.

This clonotype came up many times. The genes are TRBV9 and TRBJ2-1; TRBD1 aligns across 7 bases. After removal of 4 bases from V and 2 bases from J, the junction contained 9 bases not matched to a gene. From germline, CDR1 is SGDLS and CDR2 YYNGEE. CDR3 length: 16 amino acids. The CDR3 DNA follows: TGTGCCAGCAGCCGATCAAACAGGGGCACCTACAATGAGCAGTTCTTC. It encodes CASSRSNRGTYNEQFF.

This clonotype has more than one count but fewer than ten. The chain employs TRBV7-2 and TRBJ1-5; D not certain. The germline V gene encodes CDR1 SGHTA and CDR2 FQGNSA. This CDR3 has 12 amino acids. The germline V and J ends were trimmed by 8 bases and 4 bases, with 9 bases remaining between them. The CDR3 sequence: CASGPLNQPQHF. For the CDR3, the DNA is TGTGCCAGCGGACCCTTAAATCAGCCCCAGCATTTT.

The chain recombines TRBV28 with TRBJ2-4, with D possibly TRBD2 on 6 matching bases. The CDR3 extends over 16 amino acids. The V gene's germline CDR1 is MDHEN and CDR2 SYDVKM. Trimming cost V 5 bases and J 7 bases, with 21 bases left between them. The CDR3: CASSGGARRKRNIQYF. The CDR3 bases are TGTGCCAGCAGTGGAGGGGCCCGCCGTAAGAGGAACATTCAGTACTTC. Complete variable domain (other parts from reference TRBV28 and TRBJ2-4): DVKVTQSSRYLVKRTGEKVFLECVQDMDHENMFWYRQDPGLGLRLIYFSYDVKMKEKGDIPEGYSVSREKKERFSLILESASTNQTSMYLCASSGGARRKRNIQYFGAGTRLSVL.

This rearrangement joins TRBV7-2 to TRBJ2-1; the D gene is possibly TRBD1 (5 bases). CDR1 is SGHTA and CDR2 is FQGNSA in the germline V gene. The V and J ends lost 5 bases and 3 bases respectively, with 11 bases between them. The CDR3 totals 14 residues. For the CDR3, the DNA is TGTGCCAGCAGCAGTTACAGGAGCTACAATGAGCAGTTCTTC. It is translated as CASSSYRSYNEQFF.